Given below is one T cell receptor (beta chain) in context. The data were produced by immunoSEQ multiplex PCR, yet TCRdb's version contains in-frame clones alone and is incomplete. Here the sample spans 450,000 to 700,000 clones, roughly 95% being singletons. CDR1 is GTSNPN, CDR2 SVGIG, per germline (reference sequence). V trimming: 5 bases; J trimming: 4 bases; junction bases outside the gene matches: 6. This CDR3 contains 14 residues. The sample originates from a study of shared clonotypes between healthy human individuals. Selected positively for CCR7 and CD45RO-negative, naive CD8 cells excluded terminally differentiated effector memory CD45RA+ cells.

The sequence was collected from a woman in her 30s in good health. What was sequenced was naive CD8+ T cells sorted from blood. The chain has TRBV30 and TRBJ2-7; TRBD2 aligns across 12 bases. CDR3 sequence (DNA): TGTGCCTGGTCCGCGACTAGCGGGAGTTACGAGCAGTACTTC. Translated, it gives CAWSATSGSYEQYF.